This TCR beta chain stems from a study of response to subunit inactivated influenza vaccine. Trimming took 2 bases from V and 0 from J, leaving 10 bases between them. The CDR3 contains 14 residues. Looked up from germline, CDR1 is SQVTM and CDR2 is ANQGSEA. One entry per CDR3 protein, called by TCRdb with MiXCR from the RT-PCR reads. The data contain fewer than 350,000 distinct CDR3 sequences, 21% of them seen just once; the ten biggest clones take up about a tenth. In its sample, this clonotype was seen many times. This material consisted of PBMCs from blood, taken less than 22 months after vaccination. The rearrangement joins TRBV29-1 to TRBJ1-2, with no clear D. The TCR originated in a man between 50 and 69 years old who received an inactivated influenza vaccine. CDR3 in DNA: TGCAGCGTTGAATTGGCTGTTCCTAACTATGGCTACACCTTC. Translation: CSVELAVPNYGYTF.